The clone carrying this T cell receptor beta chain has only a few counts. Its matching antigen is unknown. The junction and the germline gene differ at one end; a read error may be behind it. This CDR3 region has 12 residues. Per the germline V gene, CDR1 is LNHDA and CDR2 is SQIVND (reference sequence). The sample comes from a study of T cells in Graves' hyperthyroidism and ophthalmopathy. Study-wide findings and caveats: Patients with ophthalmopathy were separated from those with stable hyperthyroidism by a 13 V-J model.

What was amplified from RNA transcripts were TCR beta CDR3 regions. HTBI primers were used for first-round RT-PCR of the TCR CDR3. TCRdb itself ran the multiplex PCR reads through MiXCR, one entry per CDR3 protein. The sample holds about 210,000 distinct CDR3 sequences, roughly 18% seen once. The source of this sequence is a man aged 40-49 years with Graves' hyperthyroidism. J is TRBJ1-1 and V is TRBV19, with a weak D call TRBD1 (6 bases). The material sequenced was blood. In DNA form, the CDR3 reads TGTGCCAGTAGTGACGACAGGCCGCGAGCTTCCTTT. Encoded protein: CASSDDRPRASF.